One T cell receptor beta chain is described in this entry. The data were produced by immunoSEQ multiplex PCR, yet TCRdb's version contains in-frame clones alone and is incomplete. The sample shows 190,000 or so clones, 91% of them seen only once. Trimming removed 0 bases from V and 6 bases from J; junction bases left unmatched: 8. Germline values: CDR1 SNHLY, CDR2 FYNNEI. This CDR3 has 16 residues. This sample was taken from a study of T cell responses to AZD1222 COVID-19 vaccine. The sequence was collected from an adult who received the AZD1222 COVID-19 vaccine. The sample consisted of peripheral blood, taken 28 days after the second AZD1222 dose. The V call is TRBV2, the J call TRBJ2-1; 7 bases agree with TRBD2. The CDR3, as DNA: TGTGCCAGCAGTGAAGCGGGCCTAGCGGCACTCAATGAGCAGTTCTTC. It specifies CASSEAGLAALNEQFF.